These 32 T cell receptor beta chains were sequenced from one sample in a study of T cell responses to AZD1222 COVID-19 vaccine. Sequencing was performed with immunoSEQ multiplex PCR; in TCRdb, only in-frame clones are kept and a portion is missing. The sample has some 160,000 clones, 90% to 95% seen once. This specimen consisted of peripheral blood, obtained on day 0 of AZD1222 vaccination. The receptors were sampled from an adult in good health.

The V call is TRBV19, the J call TRBJ1-5; no clear D. The CDR3 contains 15 residues. Looked up from germline, CDR1 is LNHDA and CDR2 is SQIVND (reference sequence). The V end lost 0 bases, the J end lost 3 bases, and 9 bases lay between the germline ends. The CDR3 DNA reads as TGTGCCAGTAGTATAGAGGTCAGCACCAATCAGCCCCAGCATTTT. Protein sequence: CASSIEVSTNQPQHF.

This clone was picked up one time. This chain connects TRBV6-2 or TRBV6-3 to TRBJ2-7; 8 bases map to TRBD1. The CDR3 contains 15 residues. Per the germline V gene, CDR1 is MNHEY and CDR2 is SVGEGT. V dropped 6 bases and J dropped 7; count of bases not matched to a gene: 14. The CDR3 loop reads CASSIRRGRGLEQYF. For the CDR3, the DNA is TGTGCCAGCAGCATCCGGCGCGGCAGGGGGCTTGAGCAGTACTTC.

The chain carries TRBV11-2 and TRBJ1-5; the D is unclear. The V gene's germline CDR1 is SGHAT and CDR2 FQNNGV. V lost 2 bases and J 1 base, leaving 3 bases between the germline ends. The CDR3 runs 13 residues. CDR3 in DNA: TGTGCCAGCAGCTTACAGAGCAATCAGCCCCAGCATTTT. Its translation is CASSLQSNQPQHF.

The V and J genes are TRBV11-3 and TRBJ2-7, with no clear D. Trimming stripped 5 bases from V and 1 base from J, with 15 bases between. CDR3 length equals 15 residues. CDR1 and CDR2 (germline): SGHNT, YENEEA. The CDR3 region is CASSPSSKASYEQYF. CDR3 DNA: TGTGCCAGCAGCCCCAGTTCCAAAGCATCCTACGAGCAGTACTTC.

The chain joins TRBV12-3 or TRBV12-4 to TRBJ1-4; TRBD1 matches at 7 bases. V shed 1 base, J shed 7 bases, and the junction held 0 bases outside the gene matches. This CDR3 region has 13 residues. CDR3 protein: CASSLEGAEKLFF. As DNA, the CDR3 is TGTGCCAGCAGTTTAGAGGGGGCTGAAAAACTGTTTTTT.

This clone was recorded once. This sequence joins TRBV7-6 and TRBJ2-5; 7 bases are shared with TRBD1. Losses at the gene ends were 6 bases for V and 4 bases for J; bases not matched to a gene: 11. Germline V gene sequence: CDR1 SGHVS, CDR2 FNYEAQ. CDR3 length: 15 amino acids. The CDR3 reads CASRNPGGQGETQYF. The DNA of the CDR3 is TGTGCCAGCAGAAACCCAGGGGGTCAGGGAGAGACCCAGTACTTC.

The chain combines TRBV12-5 with TRBJ1-5, with D uncertain. V lost 1 base and J lost 4, with 11 bases in between. Germline CDR1 LGHNT, CDR2 FRNRAP. The CDR3 has 15 amino acids. The CDR3 protein is CASGLGTVGNQPQHF. The DNA for the CDR3 is TGTGCTAGTGGTTTGGGTACGGTGGGAAATCAGCCCCAGCATTTT. Full variable domain (missing parts from reference TRBV12-5 and TRBJ1-5): DARVTQTPRHKVTEMGQEVTMRCQPILGHNTVFWYRQTMMQGLELLAYFRNRAPLDDSGMPKDRFSAEMPDATLATLKIQPSEPRDSAVYFCASGLGTVGNQPQHFGDGTRLSIL.

The chain joins TRBV4-1 to TRBJ1-4; D remains ambiguous. This CDR3 spans 14 amino acids. V lost 0 bases and J lost 5, with 7 bases in between. From germline, CDR1 is MGHRA and CDR2 YSYEKL. CDR3 protein: CASSQDEINEKLFF. The CDR3 nucleotides read TGCGCCAGCAGCCAAGATGAGATAAATGAAAAACTGTTTTTT.

DNA of the CDR3: TGTGCCAGCAGCTTGGGGAGGGGGCCGCGTCAGCCCCAGCATTTT. Its translation is CASSLGRGPRQPQHF. This sequence joins TRBV5-6 and TRBJ1-5; TRBD1 matches at 7 bases. Germline lookup yields CDR1 SGHDT and CDR2 YYEEEE. The CDR3 runs to 15 residues. V trimming: 0 bases; J trimming: 6 bases; junction bases outside the gene matches: 6.

A single count supports this clone. J is TRBJ2-2 and V is TRBV5-1, with D uncertain. The CDR3 runs 14 residues. The V and J ends lost 4 bases and 2 bases respectively, with 9 bases between them. Germline V gives CDR1 SGHRS, CDR2 YFSETQ. The DNA of the CDR3 is TGCGCCAGCAGCCAGGACGGAAACACCGGGGAGCTGTTTTTT. This translates into CASSQDGNTGELFF.

The chain is built from TRBV29-1 and TRBJ2-6, with 9 positions matching TRBD1. The germline gives CDR1 SQVTM, CDR2 ANQGSEA. Trimming removed 3 bases from V and 0 bases from J; junction bases left unmatched: 6. The CDR3 is 17 residues long. Here the CDR3 reads CSVEFGTGYSGANVLTF. CDR3 bases: TGCAGCGTTGAGTTTGGGACAGGGTACTCTGGGGCCAACGTCCTGACTTTC.

The rearrangement joins TRBV6-2 or TRBV6-3 to TRBJ2-1; D is unclear. The CDR3 sequence is 13 residues long. Between the trimmed V and J ends, which lost 5 bases and 7 bases, there was a span of 12 bases. Germline lookup yields CDR1 MNHEY and CDR2 SVGEGT. This CDR3 is CASSPGHGNEQFF. Here the CDR3 DNA reads TGTGCCAGCAGTCCGGGTCATGGGAATGAGCAGTTCTTC.

The CDR3 DNA is TGTGCCAGCAGCCAGTTGCGGGACAGGAAAAAGGTGAACACTGAAGCTTTCTTT. Its translation is CASSQLRDRKKVNTEAFF. The rearrangement links TRBV11-3 to TRBJ1-1; the match to TRBD1 covers 8 bases. CDR1 SGHNT and CDR2 YENEEA come from the germline V gene. The V and J ends lost 5 bases and 0 bases, in that order; junction bases with no gene match: 14. CDR3 size: 18 residues.

This clone has more than one count but fewer than ten. The chain recombines TRBV15 with TRBJ1-1; D gene unclear. Per germline, CDR1 LNHNV and CDR2 YYDKDF (reference sequence). The CDR3 contains 15 residues. With 1 base removed from V and 12 bases from J, the gap between germline ends came to 21 bases. The CDR3 DNA follows: TGTGCCACCAGCAGAGGGAACATGGCCCGGGGAAGGTCTTTCTTT. Translation gives CATSRGNMARGRSFF.

This clone is a singleton in its sample. This chain connects TRBV30 to TRBJ1-1; D is ambiguous. The CDR3 sequence is 10 residues long. Germline V lookup: CDR1 GTSNPN, CDR2 SVGIG (reference sequence). In nucleotides, the CDR3 is TGTGTTGGGGAGAACACTGAAGCTTTCTTT. It translates to CVGENTEAFF.

The gene calls are TRBV20-1 and TRBJ2-1, with D unclear. Germline V gene lookup returns CDR1 DFQATT and CDR2 SNEGSKA (reference sequence). This CDR3 is built from 11 residues. V dropped 1 base and J dropped 9 bases, with 7 bases sitting between them. CDR3 sequence reads: CSARGSFEQFF. CDR3 in DNA: TGCAGTGCTAGAGGTAGCTTTGAGCAGTTCTTC.

The V gene is TRBV7-8, the J gene TRBJ1-2; D gene ambiguous. Trimming shortened V by 0 bases and J by 6 bases, and 11 bases separated the two germline ends. Germline V gene sequence: CDR1 SGHVS, CDR2 FQNEAQ. The CDR3 is 14 amino acids. CDR3 DNA: TGTGCCAGCAGCTTAGCGTTCGCAAACGATGGCTACACCTTC. The encoded protein is CASSLAFANDGYTF.

V is TRBV27 and J is TRBJ1-2; D is perhaps TRBD1 (6 bases). Trimming took 5 bases from V and 5 from J, leaving 18 bases between them. Germline loops: CDR1 MNHEY, CDR2 SMNVEV (reference sequence). This CDR3 is 15 amino acids long. The CDR3 DNA reads TGTGCCAGCAGTCCCGGGGACACCCGGAGGTATGGCTACACCTTC. Protein: CASSPGDTRRYGYTF.

This clone came up a few times. This chain links TRBV5-1 with TRBJ1-4; tentatively, D is TRBD1 (6 bases). The CDR3 loop spans 16 amino acids. The V end was cut by 4 bases, the J end by 0 bases, with 13 bases between. Germline V CDR1 and CDR2: SGHRS, YFSETQ. This CDR3 is CASSQRGGTTNEKLFF. CDR3 nucleotides: TGCGCCAGCAGCCAACGAGGGGGTACAACTAATGAAAAACTGTTTTTT.

This rearrangement joins TRBV12-3 or TRBV12-4 to TRBJ1-2; D is uncertain. CDR3 length: 13 amino acids. Trimming shortened V by 2 bases and J by 3 bases, and 7 bases separated the two germline ends. CDR3 residues: CASSLKGYYGYTF. CDR3 nucleotides: TGTGCCAGCAGTTTAAAGGGTTACTATGGCTACACCTTC.

The CDR3 loop is CASIDSGAYNEQFF. The CDR3 coding sequence is TGTGCCAGCATAGATAGCGGGGCGTACAATGAGCAGTTCTTC. The chain recombines TRBV21-1 with TRBJ2-1; the D call of TRBD2 is as the table states it, not checked on the DNA. TRBV21-1 is a known pseudogene. The CDR3 spans 14 residues.

This clone appeared a single time. CDR3 nucleotide sequence: TGTGCCAGCAGCTTACTGGGCAGCCACACCATATATTTT. The encoded protein is CASSLLGSHTIYF. The V gene is TRBV7-2, the J gene TRBJ1-3; no definite D call. Between the trimmed V and J ends, which lost 2 bases and 8 bases, there was a span of 10 bases. The CDR3 is 13 amino acids. The germline gives CDR1 SGHTA, CDR2 FQGNSA.

This clone was counted between two and nine times. The V and J genes are TRBV5-1 and TRBJ1-5; tentatively, D is TRBD1 (6 bases). Germline assignment: CDR1 SGHRS and CDR2 YFSETQ. This CDR3 contains 15 residues. The V gene lost 2 bases and the J gene lost 1 base, with 10 bases spanning the gap. As DNA, the CDR3 is TGCGCCAGCAGCTTAACAGGGATGAGCAATCAGCCCCAGCATTTT. Protein: CASSLTGMSNQPQHF.

This clone was observed a single time. The chain is built from TRBV5-1 and TRBJ1-4, with 7 bases that match TRBD1. Unmatched junction bases numbered 22, after V lost 4 bases and J lost 7 bases. The germline V gene has CDR1 SGHRS and CDR2 YFSETQ. There are 19 residues in the CDR3. The DNA for the CDR3 is TGCGCCAGCAGCCCCCTTTACAGGGGAGAACTCGGTTGGGGTGAAAAACTGTTTTTT. Translating it yields CASSPLYRGELGWGEKLFF.

Written as DNA, the CDR3 is TGTGCCAGCAGCCAAGCGGACAGGGTTAGCTACGAGCAGTACTTC. Translated, it gives CASSQADRVSYEQYF. This chain uses TRBV3-1 (or the pseudogene TRBV3-2) with TRBJ2-7; 8 bases are shared with TRBD1. Trimming removed 1 base from V and 3 bases from J; junction bases left unmatched: 5. Germline CDR1 reads LGHDT; CDR2 reads YNNKEL (reference sequence). This CDR3 has 15 residues.

J is TRBJ1-1 and V is TRBV12-3 or TRBV12-4; 7 bases are a match to TRBD1. The CDR3 consists of 12 residues. V lost 7 bases to trimming and J lost 4 bases; unmatched junction nucleotides: 3. The CDR3 region has the DNA TGTGCCAGCACTACAGGGGCCACTGAAGCTTTCTTT. Translating gives CASTTGATEAFF.

DNA of the CDR3: TGTGCCAGCAGCTTAGCGGGAGACTATAGCAATCAGCCCCAGCATTTT. Its translation is CASSLAGDYSNQPQHF. The J gene is TRBJ1-5, the V gene TRBV7-9, with unresolved D. Looked up from germline, CDR1 is SEHNR and CDR2 is FQNEAQ (reference sequence). CDR3 size: 16 residues. V lost 0 bases and J lost 0, with 9 bases in between.

This clone was counted a single time. The chain carries TRBV3-1 (or the pseudogene TRBV3-2) and TRBJ1-3; TRBD1 might be the D (6 bases). In germline, CDR1 is LGHDT, CDR2 YNNKEL (reference sequence). V was pared by 3 bases and J by 8 bases, with 11 bases between. This CDR3 region has 13 residues. The CDR3 spells CASSQRGGYTIYF. DNA for the CDR3: TGTGCCAGCAGCCAGAGGGGGGGATACACCATATATTTT.

This chain joins TRBV10-3 and TRBJ2-1, with 10 bases aligning to TRBD2. V lost 6 bases and J lost 2; bases outside the gene matches: 4. CDR3 length: 15 amino acids. Germline CDR1 and CDR2: ENHRY and SYGVKD. CDR3 residues: CAIRGSGGAYNEQFF. The CDR3 DNA follows: TGTGCCATCAGGGGAAGCGGGGGGGCCTACAATGAGCAGTTCTTC.

The rearrangement links TRBV15 to TRBJ1-4; D is undetermined. V was cut by 0 bases and J by 0 bases, with 8 bases left in between. This CDR3 has 16 residues. Germline lookup yields CDR1 LNHNV and CDR2 YYDKDF (reference sequence). CDR3 loop: CATSRDARATNEKLFF. DNA of the CDR3: TGTGCCACCAGCAGAGATGCCAGAGCAACTAATGAAAAACTGTTTTTT. The entire variable domain, with the rest obtained from reference TRBV15 and TRBJ1-4, is as follows: DAMVIQNPRYQVTQFGKPVTLSCSQTLNHNVMYWYQQKSSQAPKLLFHYYDKDFNNEADTPDNFQSRRPNTSFCFLDIRSPGLGDTAMYLCATSRDARATNEKLFFGSGTQLSVL.

For this clone: The sample holds other DNA sequences that translate to the same CDR3. This chain links TRBV4-2 with TRBJ2-1; D remains ambiguous. Trimming took off 0 bases at V and 5 bases at J, with 17 bases between the two ends. This CDR3 region has 17 residues. CDR1 LGHNA and CDR2 YNFKEQ come from the germline V gene. The CDR3 DNA is TGTGCCAGCAGCCAAGATCTTCCCCGTCTGGTCGACAATGAGCAGTTCTTC. Translated: CASSQDLPRLVDNEQFF.

The chain has TRBV19 and TRBJ1-3; D uncertain. Trimming took 5 bases from V and 0 from J, leaving 8 bases between them. This CDR3 is built from 14 residues. The germline V gene has CDR1 LNHDA and CDR2 SQIVND (reference sequence). Written as DNA, the CDR3 is TGTGCCAGTAGTCCCGCAGTCTCTGGAAACACCATATATTTT. Amino acid sequence: CASSPAVSGNTIYF.